This T cell receptor (beta chain) was captured in a study of response to subunit inactivated influenza vaccine (dated by TCRdb to 2016 to 2019). With regard to the full study: Deep quantitative T cell receptor repertoire profiling was used in the study to track responses to a trivalent subunit inactivated influenza vaccine. Summary of the overall study and its limitations: The authors proposed that each seasonal influenza vaccination may bring in only a limited number of new T cells.

Trimming at the junction amounts to 2 bases on V and 0 bases on J, and the germline ends lie 5 bases apart. CDR1 and CDR2 are read off the germline V gene (reference sequence) as GTSNPN and SVGIG. The CDR3 contains 12 residues, cysteine and phenylalanine counted. Only CDR3 DNA remains: 36 bases, in frame from the first base. To prepare the library, RT-PCR was applied. Sequencing was carried out with an Illumina HiSeq 2500. Using fastp at Q25 and MiXCR, TCRdb reprocessed the public reads and kept productive beta chains. Merged by CDR3 protein, the rows form single entries marked with the most common genes and DNA. The sample records more than 600,000 distinct CDR3 sequences, 18% of which are singletons. 11% of the sample is in the top ten clones. A word on this clonotype: Its cognate antigen has yet to be identified. No quality values exist for individual bases; no much larger clone is one base distant.

The sample was PBMCs from blood, taken more than 4 days after vaccination. Recombination connected TRBV30 to TRBJ2-7, with the D gene not confidently named. This receptor was identified in a man aged 50 or older who received an inactivated influenza vaccine. Donor details come from another sample of the same person, matched by shared clones. The sequence in DNA is TGTGCCTGGAGTATAACCTCCTACGAGCAGTACTTC. Translation gives CAWSITSYEQYF.